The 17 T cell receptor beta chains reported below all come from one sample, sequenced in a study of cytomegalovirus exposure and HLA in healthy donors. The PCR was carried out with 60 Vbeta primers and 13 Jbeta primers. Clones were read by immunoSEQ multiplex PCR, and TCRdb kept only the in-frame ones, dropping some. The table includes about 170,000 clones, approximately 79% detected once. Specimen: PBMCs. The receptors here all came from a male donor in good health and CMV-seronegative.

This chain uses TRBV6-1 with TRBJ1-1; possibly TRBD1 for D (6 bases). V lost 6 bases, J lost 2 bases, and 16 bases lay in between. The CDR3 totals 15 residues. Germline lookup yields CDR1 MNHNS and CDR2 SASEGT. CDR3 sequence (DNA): TGTGCCAGCAGGGGCCTGGACAGAGATAACACTGAAGCTTTCTTT. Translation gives CASRGLDRDNTEAFF.

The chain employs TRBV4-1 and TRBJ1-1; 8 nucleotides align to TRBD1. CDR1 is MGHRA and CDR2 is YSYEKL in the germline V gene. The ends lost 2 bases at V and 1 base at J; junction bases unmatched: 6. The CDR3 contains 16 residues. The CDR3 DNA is TGCGCCAGCAGCCAAACCGGACAGGGTAGGAACACTGAAGCTTTCTTT. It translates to CASSQTGQGRNTEAFF.

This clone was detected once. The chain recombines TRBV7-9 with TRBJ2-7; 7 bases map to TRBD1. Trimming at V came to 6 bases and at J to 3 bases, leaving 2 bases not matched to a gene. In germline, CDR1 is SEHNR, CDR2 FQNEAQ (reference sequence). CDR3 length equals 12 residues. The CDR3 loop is CASRDRHYEQYF. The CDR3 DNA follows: TGTGCCAGCAGGGACAGGCACTACGAGCAGTACTTC.

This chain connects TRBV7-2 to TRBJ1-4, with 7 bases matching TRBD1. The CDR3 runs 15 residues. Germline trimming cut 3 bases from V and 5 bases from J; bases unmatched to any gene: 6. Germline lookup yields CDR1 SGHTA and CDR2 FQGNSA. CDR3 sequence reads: CASSFTGTANEKLFF. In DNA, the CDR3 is TGTGCCAGCAGCTTTACCGGGACAGCAAATGAAAAACTGTTTTTT.

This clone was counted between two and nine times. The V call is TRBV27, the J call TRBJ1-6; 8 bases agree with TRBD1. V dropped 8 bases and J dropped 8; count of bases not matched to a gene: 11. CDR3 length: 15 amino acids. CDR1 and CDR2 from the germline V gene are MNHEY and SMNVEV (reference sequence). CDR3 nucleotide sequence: TGTGCCAGCTTAACTCGACAGGGGAAGGATTCACCCCTCCACTTT. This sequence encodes CASLTRQGKDSPLHF.

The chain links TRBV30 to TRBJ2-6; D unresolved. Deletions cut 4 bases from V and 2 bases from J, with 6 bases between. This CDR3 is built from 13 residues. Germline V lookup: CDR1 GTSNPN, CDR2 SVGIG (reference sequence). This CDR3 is CAWTPAGANVLTF. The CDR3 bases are TGTGCCTGGACCCCTGCTGGGGCCAACGTCCTGACTTTC.

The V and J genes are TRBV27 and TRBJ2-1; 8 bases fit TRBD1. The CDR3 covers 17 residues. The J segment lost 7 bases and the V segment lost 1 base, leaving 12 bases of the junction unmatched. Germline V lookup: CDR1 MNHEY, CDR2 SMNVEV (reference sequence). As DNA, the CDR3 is TGTGCCAGCAGTTTATTTGGACAGGGAGGCCGTGTGAATGAGCAGTTCTTC. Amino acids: CASSLFGQGGRVNEQFF.

The CDR3 DNA follows: TGCGCCAGCAGTGAAATAGGAGTTCCCTACGAGCAGTACTTC. Residues: CASSEIGVPYEQYF. This chain links TRBV10-1 with TRBJ2-7, with no clear D. V dropped 3 bases and J dropped 2 bases, with 11 bases sitting between them. CDR3 size: 14 residues. Germline CDR1 and CDR2: WNHNN and SYGVQD (reference sequence).

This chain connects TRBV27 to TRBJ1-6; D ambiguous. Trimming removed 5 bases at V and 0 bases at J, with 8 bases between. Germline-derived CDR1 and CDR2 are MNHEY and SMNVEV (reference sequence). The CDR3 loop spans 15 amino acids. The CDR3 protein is CASSGQSSYNSPLHF. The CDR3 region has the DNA TGTGCCAGCAGTGGGCAGAGCTCCTATAATTCACCCCTCCACTTT.

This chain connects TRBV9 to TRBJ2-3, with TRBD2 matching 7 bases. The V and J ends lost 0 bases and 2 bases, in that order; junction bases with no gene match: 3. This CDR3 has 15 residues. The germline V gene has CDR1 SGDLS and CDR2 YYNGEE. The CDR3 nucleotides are TGTGCCAGCAGCGTAGGACTAGCCTTCACAGATACGCAGTATTTT. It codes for CASSVGLAFTDTQYF.

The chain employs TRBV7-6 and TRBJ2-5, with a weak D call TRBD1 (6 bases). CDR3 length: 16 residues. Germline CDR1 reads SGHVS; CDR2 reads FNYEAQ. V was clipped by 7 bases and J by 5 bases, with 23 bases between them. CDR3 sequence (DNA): TGTGCCAGCATCGGCTCAACTGGGGGCTCGGGGGAGACCCAGTACTTC. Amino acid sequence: CASIGSTGGSGETQYF.

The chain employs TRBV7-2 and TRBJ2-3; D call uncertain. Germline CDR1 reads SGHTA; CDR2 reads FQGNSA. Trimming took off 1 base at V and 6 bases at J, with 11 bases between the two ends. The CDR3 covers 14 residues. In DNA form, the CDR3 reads TGTGCCAGCAGCTTAGACCAGCGACCTGATACGCAGTATTTT. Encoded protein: CASSLDQRPDTQYF.

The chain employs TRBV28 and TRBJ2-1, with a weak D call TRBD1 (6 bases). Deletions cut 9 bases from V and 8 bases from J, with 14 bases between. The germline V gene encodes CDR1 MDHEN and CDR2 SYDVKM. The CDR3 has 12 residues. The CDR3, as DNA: TGTGCCAGTCGATCCCCAGGGGATGAGCAGTTCTTC. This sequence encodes CASRSPGDEQFF.

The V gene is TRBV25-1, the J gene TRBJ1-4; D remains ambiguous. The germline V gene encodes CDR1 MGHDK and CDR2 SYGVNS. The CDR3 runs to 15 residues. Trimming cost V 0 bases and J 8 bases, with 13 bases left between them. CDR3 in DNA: TGTGCCAGCAGTGAATACGGGGAACTGGACGAAAAACTGTTTTTT. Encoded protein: CASSEYGELDEKLFF.

The CDR3 DNA reads as TGCGCCAGCAGCTTTAGCGGGGGGGGTTTCAATGAGCAGTTCTTC. It specifies CASSFSGGGFNEQFF. The chain carries TRBV5-1 and TRBJ2-1; 11 nucleotides match TRBD2. The ends lost 2 bases at V and 6 bases at J; junction bases unmatched: 4. The CDR3 loop spans 15 amino acids. Germline V gives CDR1 SGHRS, CDR2 YFSETQ.

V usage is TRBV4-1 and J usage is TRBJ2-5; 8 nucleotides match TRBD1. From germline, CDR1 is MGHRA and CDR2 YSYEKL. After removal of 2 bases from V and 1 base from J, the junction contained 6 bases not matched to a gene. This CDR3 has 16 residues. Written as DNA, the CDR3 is TGCGCCAGCAGCCAACCAGACAGGGGAGGCCAAGAGACCCAGTACTTC. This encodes CASSQPDRGGQETQYF.

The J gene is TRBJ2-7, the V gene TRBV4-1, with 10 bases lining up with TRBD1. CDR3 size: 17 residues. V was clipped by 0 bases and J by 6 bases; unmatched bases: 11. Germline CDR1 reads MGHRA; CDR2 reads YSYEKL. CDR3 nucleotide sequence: TGCGCCAGCAGCCAAGATTATCGACGGGACAGGGGTCCCGAGCAGTACTTC. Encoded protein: CASSQDYRRDRGPEQYF.